This entry concerns a single TCR beta chain. The antigen remains unidentified. Deletions cut 7 bases from V and 3 bases from J, with 15 bases between. The CDR3 is 14 residues long. Measured with immunoSEQ multiplex PCR; TCRdb has only the in-frame clones, and not every one. Altogether 50,000 or so clones are present, about 93% being singletons, with the ten largest covering roughly 6%. The sample originates from a study of graft-versus-host responses after intestinal transplantation. For the study at large: Every one of the recipients received anti-thymocyte globulin induction and afterwards took tacrolimus and steroids for roughly three years. General study findings and limits: The study associated peak circulating GvH clone levels with early post-transplant HvG declines. GvH clones turned up in recipient marrow; some had shown up first in ileum or blood.

This receptor was identified in a human patient who received an intestinal transplant, so some T cells may come from the graft donor. The gene calls are TRBV23-1 and TRBJ2-5; perhaps TRBD1 as D (5 bases). TRBV23-1 is an ORF; its function is uncertain. Sequenced material: PBMCs, taken 786 days after a first intestinal transplant, on the day of a second. This CDR3 is CASIPREGEETQYF. DNA for the CDR3: TGCGCCAGCATACCCAGGGAAGGGGAAGAGACCCAGTACTTC.